This TCR beta chain stems from a study of cytomegalovirus exposure and HLA in healthy donors. TCRdb keeps only in-frame clones here, not all; method: immunoSEQ multiplex PCR. The data hold approximately 150,000 clones, with approximately 88% observed a single time. J lost 7 bases, V lost 6 bases, and 12 bases had no gene match. CDR1 MNHNY and CDR2 SVGAGI come from the germline V gene (reference sequence). The CDR3 length is 14 residues. The V call is TRBV6-6, the J call TRBJ2-7, with 7 bases fitting TRBD2. The sample comprised PBMCs. The clonotype comes from a man between 18 and 35 years old in good health and CMV-seropositive. CDR3 in amino acids: CASSVTAGFGEQYF. CDR3 DNA sequence: TGTGCCAGCAGCGTCACAGCGGGATTCGGGGAGCAGTACTTC.